The clone carrying this TCR beta chain was observed a single time. No antigen is known for it. Use of 60 Vbeta and 13 Jbeta primers characterized the PCR. Original methodology: Counted up in a later analysis, unique TCR beta chains came to 65 million to 80 million, with around 10 million shared. Sequenced by immunoSEQ multiplex PCR; TCRdb stores in-frame clones only, minus some. V and J calls and clone size are as listed in that table; D and trimming were resolved from the DNA. The sample holds about 62,000 clones; over 75% are singletons and the top ten take 1.4%. The data originate from a study of cytomegalovirus exposure and HLA in healthy donors. About the study: Genetic ancestry analysis placed around 76% of the 300 to 400 donors that were genotyped in the Caucasian-associated cluster.

Points from the study as a whole: Cytomegalovirus status, reportedly, was diagnosed with high specificity and sensitivity by the classifier. Reportedly, HLA-A and HLA-B alleles of most subjects were accurately predicted from TCR beta.

Sequencing was done on a sample of PBMCs. This clonotype was obtained from a man between 18 and 35 years old in good health and CMV-seronegative.

The CDR3 loop is CASTRDITNYGYTF. The CDR3 DNA sequence: TGTGCCAGCACCCGGGACATTACTAACTATGGCTACACCTTC. The V and J genes are TRBV7-2 and TRBJ1-2; D perhaps matches TRBD1 (6 bases). This CDR3 is built from 14 residues. Trimming shortened V by 7 bases and J by 0 bases, and 12 bases separated the two germline ends. From germline, CDR1 is SGHTA and CDR2 FQGNSA.